This T cell receptor beta chain derives from a study of T cells after yellow fever vaccination. One entry per CDR3 protein, called by TCRdb with MiXCR from the 5' RACE reads. The sample consists of 450,000 to 650,000 distinct CDR3 sequences, 21% of them appearing once. CDR1 MGHRA and CDR2 YSYEKL come from the germline V gene. This CDR3 has 13 residues. The V and J ends lost 5 bases and 0 bases respectively, with 7 bases between them. The receptor was derived from a man aged 18 to 29 who received the YFV17D yellow fever vaccine. The chain joins TRBV4-1 to TRBJ2-5; no clear D gene. The specimen was PBMCs, collected roughly 20 days after the first yellow fever vaccination. CDR3 sequence reads: CASSFTYQETQYF. For the CDR3, the DNA is TGCGCCAGCAGCTTCACATACCAAGAGACCCAGTACTTC.